A selection of T cell receptor beta chains follows, all from one sample in a study of tumor-infiltrating lymphocytes in primary liver carcinoma. A single record per CDR3 protein comes from TCRdb applying MiXCR to the multiplex PCR reads. The sample lists tens of thousands of distinct CDR3 sequences, 75% to 85% occurring once. Input material: liver tumor tissue from sampling region 2. The receptors here all came from a woman under 40 with primary liver carcinoma and hepatitis B virus infection. Each CDR3 is given with its conserved first and last residue. A D gene is named only where the DNA matches it firmly. Size is stated for part of the rows, as once, few or many counts, or as a class when the clone is expanded.

size	D	V	J	CDR3	DNA
NA	NA	TRBV11-1	TRBJ2-7	CADSLGYLREQYF	TGTGCCGACAGTTTAGGATACCTCCGAGAGCAGTACTTC
NA	NA	TRBV5-6	TRBJ2-7	CASSLRIGLSQYF	TGTGCCAGCAGCTTGAGGATAGGGCTATCGCAGTACTTC
NA	NA	TRBV4-2	TRBJ2-7	CASSQGHLGQGRPREQYF	TGTGCCAGCAGCCAGGGACACCTAGGACAAGGGAGACCGCGCGAGCAGTACTTC
few	TRBD1	TRBV4-2	TRBJ2-7	CASSQGHLGQGGPREQYF	TGTGCCAGTAGCCAGGGACACCTAGGACAGGGAGGACCGCGCGAGCAGTACTTC
NA	TRBD2	TRBV11-3	TRBJ2-1	CASSFLADISYSKQFF	TGTGCCAGCAGCTTCCTAGCGGATATATCCTACAGTAAGCAGTTTTTC
NA	NA	TRBV4-3	TRBJ2-7	CASSLDIHGLPYEHYF	TGCGCCAGCAGCCTAGATATACACGGTCTCCCCTACGAGCACTACTTC
NA	NA	TRBV28	TRBJ2-2	CASTGARGGELFF	TGCGCCAGCACTGGGGCCAGAGGCGGGGAGCTGTTTTTT
NA	NA	TRBV11-3	TRBJ2-7	CASSLDRDLSYVQCF	TGTGCCAGCAGCTTAGACCGGGACCTATCCTACGTGCAGTGCTTC
NA	TRBD2	TRBV11-3	TRBJ2-5	CASSPGTSGRTRHF	TGTGCCAGCAGCCCAGGGACTAGCGGGAGGACCCGGCATTTC
once	NA	TRBV28	TRBJ2-1	CASNLRGRKSSYNEQFF	TGTGCCAGCAATTTGAGGGGCCGCAAGAGCTCCTACAATGAACAGTTCTTC
NA	NA	TRBV4-1	TRBJ2-7	CASSQTLSGGHLLHEQYF	TGCGCCAGCAGCCAAACCCTCTCCGGCGGTCATCTTCTCCACGAGCAGTACTTC
once	NA	TRBV11-2	TRBJ2-5	CTSSFLTAAAEAQYF	TGTACCAGCAGCTTTTTGACGGCAGCCGCTGAGGCCCAGTACTTC
NA	NA	TRBV29-1	TRBJ2-3	CSATTAGDTQYF	TGCAGCGCGACGACAGCGGGAGATACGCAGTATTTT
NA	NA	TRBV4-2	TRBJ1-2	CASSQDSLDQRSYGYTF	TGTGCCAGCAGCCAAGATTCACTAGACCAACGAAGCTATGGCTACACCTTC